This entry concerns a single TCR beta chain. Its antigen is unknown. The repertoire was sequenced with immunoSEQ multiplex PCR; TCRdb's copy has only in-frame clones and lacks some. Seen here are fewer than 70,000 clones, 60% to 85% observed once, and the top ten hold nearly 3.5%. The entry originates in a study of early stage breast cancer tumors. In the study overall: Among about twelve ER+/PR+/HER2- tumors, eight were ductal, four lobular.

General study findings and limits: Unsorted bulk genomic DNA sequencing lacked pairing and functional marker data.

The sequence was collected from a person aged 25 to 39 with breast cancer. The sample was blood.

For the CDR3, the DNA is TGTGCCAGCAGCTCCGGGACTAGCGGCTACAATGAGCAGTTCTTC. Its protein product is CASSSGTSGYNEQFF. This chain links TRBV11-3 with TRBJ2-1, with 11 bases matching TRBD2. This CDR3 contains 15 residues. V was clipped by 4 bases and J by 3 bases; unmatched bases: 2. CDR1 is SGHNT, CDR2 YENEEA, per germline.